Below are 12 T cell receptor beta chains sequenced from a single sample in a study of cytomegalovirus exposure and HLA in healthy donors. A multiplex PCR was run with 60 Vbeta primers and 13 Jbeta primers. The data were produced by immunoSEQ multiplex PCR, yet TCRdb's version contains in-frame clones alone and is incomplete. The profile shows 150,000 to 200,000 clones, 70% to 80% of them singletons. The sequenced sample was PBMCs. These receptor sequences come from a woman between 35 and 50 years old in good health and CMV-seronegative.

The chain combines TRBV19 with TRBJ2-5; 14 nucleotides agree with TRBD2. CDR1 and CDR2 (germline): LNHDA, SQIVND (reference sequence). The CDR3 contains 16 residues. J gave up 5 bases and V 7 bases, and 9 bases lay outside the gene matches. The CDR3 DNA reads as TGTGCCAGTACCCCGACTAGCGGGGGGGCCGGCGAGACCCAGTACTTC. Translated: CASTPTSGGAGETQYF.

This rearrangement joins TRBV7-6 to TRBJ1-5; possible D gene TRBD1, 6 bases. CDR1 SGHVS and CDR2 FNYEAQ come from the germline V gene. The CDR3 consists of 18 residues. V lost 2 bases to trimming and J lost 3 bases, with 20 bases between them. Here the CDR3 reads CASSLPVDEGENNQPQHF. Here the CDR3 DNA reads TGTGCCAGCAGCTTACCGGTTGATGAGGGGGAGAACAATCAGCCCCAGCATTTT.

A few counts support this clone. This chain links TRBV5-1 with TRBJ2-7, with TRBD2 identical over 9 bases. Germline V CDR1 and CDR2: SGHRS, YFSETQ. The CDR3 extends over 17 amino acids. V shed 0 bases, J shed 1 base, and the junction held 8 bases outside the gene matches. For the CDR3, the DNA is TGCGCCAGCAGCTTGGGGGACATAGCGGGGGCTTCCTACGAGCAGTACTTC. Translating gives CASSLGDIAGASYEQYF.

The V call is TRBV2, the J call TRBJ2-7, with D uncertain. Trimming removed 3 bases at V and 3 bases at J, with 9 bases between. Germline CDR1 and CDR2: SNHLY and FYNNEI. The CDR3 runs 13 residues. The CDR3 region is CASSDPTGYEQYF. The DNA of the CDR3 is TGTGCCAGCAGTGATCCCACCGGCTACGAGCAGTACTTC.

This clone showed up just a few times. The CDR3 DNA is TGCGCCAGCAGCCAAGTTTCGGTTTACGGTTACGAGCAGTACTTC. As protein: CASSQVSVYGYEQYF. This chain joins TRBV4-1 and TRBJ2-7; unclear D gene. Looked up from germline, CDR1 is MGHRA and CDR2 is YSYEKL. The CDR3 is 15 amino acids. Trimming pared 1 base from V and 4 bases from J, leaving 14 bases between.

The rearrangement joins TRBV6-4 to TRBJ2-3; 8 bases are shared with TRBD2. With 5 bases clipped from V and 4 bases from J, the junction kept 23 bases outside the gene matches. Germline loops: CDR1 MRHNA, CDR2 SNTAGT. The CDR3 is 20 residues long. The DNA for the CDR3 is TGTGCCAGCAGTCACCTAGCGGGCCCTATCGCGACTGCCCCGGCAGATACGCAGTATTTT. Encoded protein: CASSHLAGPIATAPADTQYF.

The CDR3 sequence is CASSVVGTAKGETQYF. CDR3 nucleotides: TGTGCCAGCAGCGTAGTCGGGACAGCCAAGGGAGAGACCCAGTACTTC. The chain is built from TRBV9 and TRBJ2-5, with 7 bases identical to TRBD1. V dropped 0 bases and J dropped 4; count of bases not matched to a gene: 9. Germline V gene sequence: CDR1 SGDLS, CDR2 YYNGEE. CDR3 length: 16 amino acids.

The chain has TRBV19 and TRBJ1-2; 8 bases line up with TRBD1. The CDR3 runs 15 residues. Germline values: CDR1 LNHDA, CDR2 SQIVND (reference sequence). Trimming removed 5 bases from V and 7 bases from J; junction bases left unmatched: 12. Here the CDR3 DNA reads TGTGCCAGTAGTGAGAGACAGGGGTCTCCGGGTGGCTACACCTTC. Protein product: CASSERQGSPGGYTF.

The chain uses TRBV15 and TRBJ2-7, with 14 bases fitting TRBD2. J lost 3 bases, V lost 0 bases, and 7 bases had no gene match. Germline V CDR1 and CDR2: LNHNV, YYDKDF (reference sequence). The CDR3 length is 18 residues. The CDR3 region is CATSRDGGTSGSYYEQYF. Here the CDR3 DNA reads TGTGCCACCAGCAGAGATGGTGGGACTAGCGGGAGCTACTACGAGCAGTACTTC. Filled out from reference TRBV15 and TRBJ2-7, the complete variable domain reads DAMVIQNPRYQVTQFGKPVTLSCSQTLNHNVMYWYQQKSSQAPKLLFHYYDKDFNNEADTPDNFQSRRPNTSFCFLDIRSPGLGDTAMYLCATSRDGGTSGSYYEQYFGPGTRLTVT.

The rearrangement links TRBV28 to TRBJ2-7, with TRBD2 as a possible D gene (5 bases). The CDR3 is 12 residues long. The V gene lost 5 bases and the J gene lost 9 bases, with 14 bases spanning the gap. Germline V lookup: CDR1 MDHEN, CDR2 SYDVKM. CDR3 bases: TGTGCCAGCAGTCACTCACCGGGAAGGCAGTACTTC. It is translated as CASSHSPGRQYF.

The chain is built from TRBV7-3 and TRBJ1-6, with no clear D. This CDR3 has 14 residues. The germline V and J ends were trimmed by 4 bases and 10 bases, with 14 bases remaining between them. CDR1 is SGHTA and CDR2 is FQGTGA in the germline V gene. CDR3 bases: TGTGCCAGCAGCTCCCTAGGTGGAGTCTCACCCCTCCACTTT. Protein sequence: CASSSLGGVSPLHF.

This chain links TRBV10-3 with TRBJ1-4; the D gene is possibly TRBD1 (5 bases). The V gene lost 9 bases and the J gene lost 4 bases, with 12 bases spanning the gap. The CDR3 runs to 13 residues. CDR1 is ENHRY, CDR2 SYGVKD, per germline. The CDR3 sequence: CAIKDSLNEKLFF. Here the CDR3 DNA reads TGTGCCATAAAAGACAGTCTTAATGAAAAACTGTTTTTT.